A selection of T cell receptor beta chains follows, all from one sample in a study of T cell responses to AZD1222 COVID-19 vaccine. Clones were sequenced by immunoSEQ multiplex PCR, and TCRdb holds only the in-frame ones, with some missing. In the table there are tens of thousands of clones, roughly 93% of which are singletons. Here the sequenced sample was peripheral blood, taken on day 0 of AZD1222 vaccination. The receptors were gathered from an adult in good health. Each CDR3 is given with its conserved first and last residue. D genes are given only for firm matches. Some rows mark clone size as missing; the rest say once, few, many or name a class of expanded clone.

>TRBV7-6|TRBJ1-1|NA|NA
TGTGCCAGCACGGCCGATCCAGGGCCCTTGAACACTGAAGCTTTCTTT
CASTADPGPLNTEAFF
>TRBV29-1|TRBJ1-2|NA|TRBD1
TGCAGCGTGGCCGAGGGACAGGGTATCGGCTACACCTTC
CSVAEGQGIGYTF
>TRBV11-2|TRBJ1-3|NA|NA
TGTGCCAGCAGCTTTGAATCCTCTGGAAACACCATATATTTT
CASSFESSGNTIYF
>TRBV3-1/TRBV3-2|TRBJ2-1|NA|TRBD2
TGTGCCAGCAGCCCGGGACTAGCGGGGGCCTCCTACAATGAGCAGTTCTTC
CASSPGLAGASYNEQFF
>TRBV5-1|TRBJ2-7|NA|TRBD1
TGCGCCAGCAGCTTGGCCCGGGACAGGGGATTGCAGTACTTC
CASSLARDRGLQYF
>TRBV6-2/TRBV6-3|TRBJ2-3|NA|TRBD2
TGTGCCAGCAGTTACGGGCGGGGGATAGATTATACGCAGTATTTT
CASSYGRGIDYTQYF
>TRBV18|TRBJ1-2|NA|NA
TGTGCCAGCACTCGGAGGGGGGGCAGCTCTGGCTACACCTTC
CASTRRGGSSGYTF
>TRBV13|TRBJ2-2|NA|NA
TGTGCCAGCAGCTTAGGCCGCCAGGCCTTTGGGACCGGGGAGCTGTTTTTT
CASSLGRQAFGTGELFF
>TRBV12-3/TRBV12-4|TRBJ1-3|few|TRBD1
TGTGCCAGCAGGCAGGGGGGGGGAAACACCATATATTTT
CASRQGGGNTIYF
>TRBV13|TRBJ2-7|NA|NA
TGTGCCAGCAGTTCTGACAGAACCTACGAGCAGTACTTC
CASSSDRTYEQYF
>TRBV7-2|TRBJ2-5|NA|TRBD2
TGTGCCAGCAGCTTAGTAGCGGGGGGGCCACAGACCCAGTACTTC
CASSLVAGGPQTQYF
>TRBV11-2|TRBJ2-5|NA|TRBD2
TGTGCCAGCAGCCGAGTAATAGCGGGGGGTTTGGGAGAGACCCAGTACTTC
CASSRVIAGGLGETQYF
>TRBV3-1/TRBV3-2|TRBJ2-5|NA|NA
TGTGCCAGCAGCCATCCCCCGGGGGAGGAGACCCAGTACTTC
CASSHPPGEETQYF
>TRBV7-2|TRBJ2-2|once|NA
TGTGCCAGCAGCTTAGGAAGGGCGAACACCGGGGAGCTGTTTTTT
CASSLGRANTGELFF
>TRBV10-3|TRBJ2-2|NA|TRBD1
TGTGCCATCAGGTTGACAGGGAGGAACACCGGGGAGCTGTTTTTT
CAIRLTGRNTGELFF
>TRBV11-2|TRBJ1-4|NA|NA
TGTGCCAGCAGCTCGTTGGACAGACCCGGTGGTGAAAAACTGTTTTTT
CASSSLDRPGGEKLFF
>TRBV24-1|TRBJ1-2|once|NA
TGTGCCACCGATCAAAGGCAGCTTAACTATGGCTACACCTTC
CATDQRQLNYGYTF
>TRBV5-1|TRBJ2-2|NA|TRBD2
TGCGCCAGCAGCACTAATTCCCCGGTAGCGGGGGGAACCGGGGAGCTGTTTTTT
CASSTNSPVAGGTGELFF
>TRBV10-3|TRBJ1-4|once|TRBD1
TGTGCCATCAGTGAGTCGCAGGGGGCGGGAGAAAAACTGTTTTTT
CAISESQGAGEKLFF
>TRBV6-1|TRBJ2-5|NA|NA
TGTGCCAGCAGAGGAGAGACCCAGTACTTC
CASRGETQYF
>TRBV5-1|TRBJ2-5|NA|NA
TGCGCCAGCAGCGAGAGGGCGCAGGAGACCCAGTACTTC
CASSERAQETQYF
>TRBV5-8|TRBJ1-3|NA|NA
TGTGCCAGCAGCTTGAGTGGGACAACTTCTGGAAACACCATATATTTT
CASSLSGTTSGNTIYF
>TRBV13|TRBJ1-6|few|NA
TGTGCCAGCAGCGATACGGGGCAGGGTTCACCCCTCCACTTT
CASSDTGQGSPLHF
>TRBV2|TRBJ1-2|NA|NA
TGTGCCAGCAGTGTGATTGAGACAGTAGGCTACACCTTC
CASSVIETVGYTF
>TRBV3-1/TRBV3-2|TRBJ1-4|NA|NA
TGTGCCAGCAGCCAAGAAGATGGGGGCGTTGAAAAACTGTTTTTT
CASSQEDGGVEKLFF
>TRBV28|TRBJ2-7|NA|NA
TGTGCCAGCAGGAAAGAAAGGGGGGGCTTCTACGAGCAGTACTTC
CASRKERGGFYEQYF
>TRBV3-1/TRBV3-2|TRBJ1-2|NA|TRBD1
TGTGCCAGCAGCCCCCGACAGGGGGCGAACTATGGCTACACCTTC
CASSPRQGANYGYTF
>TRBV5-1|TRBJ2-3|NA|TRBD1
TGCGCCACCACAGGGGGCAAGAGTACAGATACGCAGTATTTT
CATTGGKSTDTQYF
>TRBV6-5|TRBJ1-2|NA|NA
TGTGCCAGCAGTACCTTAGCCTCTGGCTACACCTTC
CASSTLASGYTF
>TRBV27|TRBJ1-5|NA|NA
TGTGCCAGTGGCCTCGGGGGGTTCTATCAGCCCCAGCATTTT
CASGLGGFYQPQHF
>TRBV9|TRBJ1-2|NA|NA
TGTGCCAGCAGCGTTGCGAGTCTGGGCATCTATGGCTACACCTTC
CASSVASLGIYGYTF
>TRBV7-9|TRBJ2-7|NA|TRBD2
TGTGCCAGCAGCTCCGATACCCTTAGCGGGGACGCCTACGAGCAGTACTTC
CASSSDTLSGDAYEQYF
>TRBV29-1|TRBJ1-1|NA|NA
TGCAGCGCCGGAACCACTGAAGCTTTCTTT
CSAGTTEAFF
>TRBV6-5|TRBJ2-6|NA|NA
TGTGCCAGCATTGGGGCAGGCTCTGGGGCCAACGTCCTGACTTTC
CASIGAGSGANVLTF
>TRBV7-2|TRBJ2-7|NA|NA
TGTGCCAGCAGCTTAATCGGGGTGGGAGAAGTTATGCGCGAGCAGTACTTC
CASSLIGVGEVMREQYF
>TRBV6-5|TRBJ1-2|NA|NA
TGTGCCAGCAGGATCGCCTATGGCTACACCTTC
CASRIAYGYTF
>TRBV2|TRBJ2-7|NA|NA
TGTGCCAGCACACGACAGGCCTCCTACGAGCAGTACTTC
CASTRQASYEQYF
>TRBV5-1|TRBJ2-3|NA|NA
TGCGCCAGCAGCTTGGACACCTACACAGATACGCAGTATTTT
CASSLDTYTDTQYF
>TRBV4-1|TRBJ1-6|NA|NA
TGCGCCAGCAGCCAGCCGACGGATAATTCACCCCTCCACTTT
CASSQPTDNSPLHF
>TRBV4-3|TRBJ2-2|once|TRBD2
TGCGCCAGCAGCCAAGAATCGGGGACTAGCGGGGGGGCGAACACCGGGGAGCTGTTTTTT
CASSQESGTSGGANTGELFF
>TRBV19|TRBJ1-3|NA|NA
TGTGCCAGTACCCAACGAGGTTTCTCTGGAAACACCATATATTTT
CASTQRGFSGNTIYF
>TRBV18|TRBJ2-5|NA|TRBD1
TGTGCCAGCTCGACTCGGACAGGGGCGGAGACCCAGTACTTC
CASSTRTGAETQYF
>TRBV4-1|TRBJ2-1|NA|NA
TGCGCCAGCAGCCCCTTAGGGCAGGGGGGGTTTTATGAGCAGTTCTTC
CASSPLGQGGFYEQFF
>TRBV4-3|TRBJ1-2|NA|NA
TGCGCCAGCAGCCAAGAACGGACAGATCGCTATGGCTACACCTTC
CASSQERTDRYGYTF
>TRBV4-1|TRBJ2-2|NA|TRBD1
TGCGCCAGCAGCCACTACAGGGGGAACACCGGGGAGCTGTTTTTT
CASSHYRGNTGELFF
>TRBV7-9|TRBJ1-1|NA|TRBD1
TGTGCCAGCAGCTCGAAGGACAGGCTAAACACTGAAGCTTTCTTT
CASSSKDRLNTEAFF
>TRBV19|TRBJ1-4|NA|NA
TGTGCCAGTAGGCCGCCTGGGGAAGGGGGTGAAAAACTGTTTTTT
CASRPPGEGGEKLFF
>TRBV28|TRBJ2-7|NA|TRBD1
TGTGCCAGCAGTATTGGGACAGGGGGCTACGAGCAGTACTTC
CASSIGTGGYEQYF
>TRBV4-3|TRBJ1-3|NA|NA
TGCGCCAGCAGCCACACCCGGGGGTCGGGAAACACCATATATTTT
CASSHTRGSGNTIYF